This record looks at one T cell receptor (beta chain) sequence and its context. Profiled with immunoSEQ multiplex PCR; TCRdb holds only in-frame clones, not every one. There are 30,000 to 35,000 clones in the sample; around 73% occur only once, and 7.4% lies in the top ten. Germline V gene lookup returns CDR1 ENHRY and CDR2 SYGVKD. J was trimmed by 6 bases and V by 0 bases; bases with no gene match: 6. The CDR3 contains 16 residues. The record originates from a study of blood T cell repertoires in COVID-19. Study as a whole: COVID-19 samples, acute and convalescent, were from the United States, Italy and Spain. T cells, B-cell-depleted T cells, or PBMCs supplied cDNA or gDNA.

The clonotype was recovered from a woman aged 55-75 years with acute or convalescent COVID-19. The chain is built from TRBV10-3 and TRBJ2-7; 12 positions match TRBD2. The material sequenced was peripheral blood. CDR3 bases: TGTGCCATCAGTGAGTCGCTAGCGGGGGGGTTCGGCGAGCAGTACTTC. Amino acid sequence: CAISESLAGGFGEQYF.